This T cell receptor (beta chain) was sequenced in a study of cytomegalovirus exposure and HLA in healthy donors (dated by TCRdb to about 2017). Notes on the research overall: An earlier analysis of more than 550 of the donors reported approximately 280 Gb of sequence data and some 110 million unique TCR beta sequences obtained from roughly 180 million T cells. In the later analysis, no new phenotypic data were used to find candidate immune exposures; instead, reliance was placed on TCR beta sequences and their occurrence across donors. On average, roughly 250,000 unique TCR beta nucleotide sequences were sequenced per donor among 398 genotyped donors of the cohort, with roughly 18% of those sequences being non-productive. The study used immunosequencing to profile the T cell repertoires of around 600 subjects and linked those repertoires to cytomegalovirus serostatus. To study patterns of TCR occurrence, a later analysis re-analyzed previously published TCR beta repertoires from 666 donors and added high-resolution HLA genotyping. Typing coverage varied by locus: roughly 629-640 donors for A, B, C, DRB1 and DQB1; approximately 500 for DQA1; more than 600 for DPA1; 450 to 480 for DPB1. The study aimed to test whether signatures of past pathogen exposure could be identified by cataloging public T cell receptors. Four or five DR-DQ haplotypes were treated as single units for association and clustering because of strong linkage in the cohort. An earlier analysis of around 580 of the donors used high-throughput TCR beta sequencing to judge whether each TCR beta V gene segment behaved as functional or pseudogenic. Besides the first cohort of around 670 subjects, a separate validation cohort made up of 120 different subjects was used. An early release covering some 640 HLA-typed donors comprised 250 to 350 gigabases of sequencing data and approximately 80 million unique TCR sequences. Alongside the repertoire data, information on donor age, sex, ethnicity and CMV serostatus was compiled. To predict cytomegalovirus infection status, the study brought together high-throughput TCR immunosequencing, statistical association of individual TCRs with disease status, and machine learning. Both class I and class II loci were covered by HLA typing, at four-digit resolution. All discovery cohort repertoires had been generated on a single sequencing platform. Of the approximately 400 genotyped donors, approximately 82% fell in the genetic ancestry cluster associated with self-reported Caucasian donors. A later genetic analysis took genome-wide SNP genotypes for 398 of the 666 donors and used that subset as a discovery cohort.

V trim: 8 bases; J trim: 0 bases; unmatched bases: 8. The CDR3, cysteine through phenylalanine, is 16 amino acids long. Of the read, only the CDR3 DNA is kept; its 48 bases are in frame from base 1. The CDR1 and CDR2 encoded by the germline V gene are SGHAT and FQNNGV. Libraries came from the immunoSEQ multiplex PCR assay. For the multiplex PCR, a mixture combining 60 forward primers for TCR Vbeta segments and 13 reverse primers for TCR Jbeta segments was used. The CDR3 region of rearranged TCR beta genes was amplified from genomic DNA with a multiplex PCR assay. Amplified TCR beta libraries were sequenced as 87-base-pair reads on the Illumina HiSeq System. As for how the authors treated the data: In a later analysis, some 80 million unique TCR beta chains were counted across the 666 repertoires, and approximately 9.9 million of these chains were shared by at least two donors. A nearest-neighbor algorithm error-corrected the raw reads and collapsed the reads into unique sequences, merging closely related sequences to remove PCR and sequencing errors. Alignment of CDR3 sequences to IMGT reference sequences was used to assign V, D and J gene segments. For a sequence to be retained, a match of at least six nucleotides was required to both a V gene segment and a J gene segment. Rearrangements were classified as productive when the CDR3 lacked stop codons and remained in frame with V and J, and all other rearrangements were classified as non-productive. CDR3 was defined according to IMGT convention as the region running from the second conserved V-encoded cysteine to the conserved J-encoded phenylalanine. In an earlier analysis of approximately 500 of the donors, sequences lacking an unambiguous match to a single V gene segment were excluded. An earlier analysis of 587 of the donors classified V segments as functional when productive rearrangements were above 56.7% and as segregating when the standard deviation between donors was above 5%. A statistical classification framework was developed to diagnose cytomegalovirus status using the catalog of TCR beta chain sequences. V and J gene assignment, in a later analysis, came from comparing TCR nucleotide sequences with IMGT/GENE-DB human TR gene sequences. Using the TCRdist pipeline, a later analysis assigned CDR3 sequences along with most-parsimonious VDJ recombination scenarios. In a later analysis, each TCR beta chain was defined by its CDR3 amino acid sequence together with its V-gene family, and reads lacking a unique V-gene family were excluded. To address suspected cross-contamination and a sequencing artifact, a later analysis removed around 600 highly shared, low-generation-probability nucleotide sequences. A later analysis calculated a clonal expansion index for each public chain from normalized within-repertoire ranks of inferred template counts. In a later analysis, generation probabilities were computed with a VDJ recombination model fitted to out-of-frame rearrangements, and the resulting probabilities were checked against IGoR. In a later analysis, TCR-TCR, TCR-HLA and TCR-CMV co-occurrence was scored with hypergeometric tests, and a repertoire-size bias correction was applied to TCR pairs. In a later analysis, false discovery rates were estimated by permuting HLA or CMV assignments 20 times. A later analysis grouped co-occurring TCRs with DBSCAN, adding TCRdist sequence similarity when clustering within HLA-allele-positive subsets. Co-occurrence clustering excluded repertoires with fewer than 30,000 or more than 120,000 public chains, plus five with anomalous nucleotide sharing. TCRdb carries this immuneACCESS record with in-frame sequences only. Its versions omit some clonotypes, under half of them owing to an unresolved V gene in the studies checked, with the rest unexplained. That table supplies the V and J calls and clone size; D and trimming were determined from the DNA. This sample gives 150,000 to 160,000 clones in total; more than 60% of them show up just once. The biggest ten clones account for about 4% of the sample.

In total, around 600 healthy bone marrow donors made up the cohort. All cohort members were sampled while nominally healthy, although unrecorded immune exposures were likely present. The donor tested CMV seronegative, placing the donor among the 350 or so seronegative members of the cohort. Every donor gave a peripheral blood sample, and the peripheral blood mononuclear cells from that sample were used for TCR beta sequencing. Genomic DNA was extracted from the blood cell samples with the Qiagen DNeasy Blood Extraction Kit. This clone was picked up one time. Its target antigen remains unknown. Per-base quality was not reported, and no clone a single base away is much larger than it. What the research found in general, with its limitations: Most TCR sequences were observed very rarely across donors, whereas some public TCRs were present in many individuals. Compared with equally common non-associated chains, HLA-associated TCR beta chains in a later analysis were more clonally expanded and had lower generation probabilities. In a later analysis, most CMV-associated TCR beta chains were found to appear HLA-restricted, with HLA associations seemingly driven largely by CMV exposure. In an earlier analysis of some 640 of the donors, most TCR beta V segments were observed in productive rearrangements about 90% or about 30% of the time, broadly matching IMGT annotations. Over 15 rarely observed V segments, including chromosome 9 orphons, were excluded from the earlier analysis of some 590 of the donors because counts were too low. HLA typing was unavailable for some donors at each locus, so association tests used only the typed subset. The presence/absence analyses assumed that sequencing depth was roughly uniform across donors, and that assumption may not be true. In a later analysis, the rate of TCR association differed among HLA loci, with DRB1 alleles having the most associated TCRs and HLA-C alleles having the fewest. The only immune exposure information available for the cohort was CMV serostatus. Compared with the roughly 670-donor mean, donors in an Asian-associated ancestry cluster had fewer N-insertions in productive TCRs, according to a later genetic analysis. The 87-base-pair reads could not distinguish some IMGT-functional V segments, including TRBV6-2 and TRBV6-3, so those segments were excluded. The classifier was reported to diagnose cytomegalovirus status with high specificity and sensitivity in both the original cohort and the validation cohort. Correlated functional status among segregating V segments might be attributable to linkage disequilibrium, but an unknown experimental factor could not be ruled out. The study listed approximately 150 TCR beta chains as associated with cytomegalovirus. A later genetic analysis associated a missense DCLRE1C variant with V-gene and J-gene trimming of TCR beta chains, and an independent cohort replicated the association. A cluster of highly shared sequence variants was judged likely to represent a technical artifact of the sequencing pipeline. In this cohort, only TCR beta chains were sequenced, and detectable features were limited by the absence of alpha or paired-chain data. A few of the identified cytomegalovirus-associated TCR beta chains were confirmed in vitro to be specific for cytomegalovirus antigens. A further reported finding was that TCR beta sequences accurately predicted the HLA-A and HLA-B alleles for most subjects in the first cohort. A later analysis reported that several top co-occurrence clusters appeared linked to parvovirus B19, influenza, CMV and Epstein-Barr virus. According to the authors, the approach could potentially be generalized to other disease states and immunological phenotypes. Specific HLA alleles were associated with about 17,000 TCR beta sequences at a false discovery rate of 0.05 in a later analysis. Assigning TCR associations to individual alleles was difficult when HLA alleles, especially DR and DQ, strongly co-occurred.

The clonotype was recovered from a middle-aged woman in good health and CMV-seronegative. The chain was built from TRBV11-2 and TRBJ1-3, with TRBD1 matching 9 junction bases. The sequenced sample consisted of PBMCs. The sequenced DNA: TGTGCCAGCGCTCGTTGGGGACAGGGCTCTGGAAACACCATATATTTT. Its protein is CASARWGQGSGNTIYF.